The source of this TCR beta chain is a study of PD-1 blockade in classical Hodgkin lymphoma. Across the whole study: Nivolumab was administered to patients intravenously at 3 mg/kg every 2 weeks. General study points: When nivolumab was started under 1 year after ASCT, patients were excluded. Before treatment, complete responders showed about the same diversity as newly diagnosed patients.

The patients all showed relapse after autologous stem cell transplantation, while their brentuximab vedotin exposure varied. Patients had relapsed/refractory classical Hodgkin lymphoma with complete response, partial response or progressive disease as best response. Trimming removed 0 bases from V and 5 bases from J, with 5 bases in between. The CDR3 spans 12 residues. Germline loops: CDR1 SGHAT, CDR2 FQNNGV. Concerning this clone: Its antigen remains unknown.

Assay: immunoSEQ multiplex PCR; the TCRdb copy retains only in-frame clones and omits some. The sample has roughly 61,000 clones; approximately 90% are singletons. The receptor was isolated from a human donor with classical Hodgkin lymphoma. Sequencing was performed on peripheral blood mononuclear cells (PBMCs), taken before the second cycle of nivolumab. This rearrangement joins TRBV11-2 to TRBJ2-7; D call uncertain. The CDR3 spells CASSLDTDEQYF. DNA of the CDR3: TGTGCCAGCAGCTTAGATACGGACGAGCAGTACTTC. The whole variable domain, remainder taken from reference TRBV11-2 and TRBJ2-7, is EAGVAQSPRYKIIEKRQSVAFWCNPISGHATLYWYQQILGQGPKLLIQFQNNGVVDDSQLPKDRFSAERLKGVDSTLKIQPAKLEDSAVYLCASSLDTDEQYFGPGTRLTVT.